Below are 13 T cell receptor beta chains sequenced from a single sample in a study of cytomegalovirus exposure and HLA in healthy donors. 60 Vbeta and 13 Jbeta primers were used in PCR. Here immunoSEQ multiplex PCR was the method, and the copy in TCRdb shows in-frame clones only, minus some. The sample lists roughly 200,000 clones, 70% to 80% seen once, with around 4.3% in the top ten. Sample: PBMCs. These receptors were taken from a woman in her thirties in good health and CMV-seropositive.

The chain uses TRBV9 and TRBJ1-2, with D unclear. This CDR3 is built from 13 residues. Germline CDR1 SGDLS, CDR2 YYNGEE. Trimming pared 0 bases from V and 4 bases from J, leaving 7 bases between. As DNA, the CDR3 is TGTGCCAGCAGCGTAGGCGGAAGCTATGGCTACACCTTC. Protein product: CASSVGGSYGYTF. The whole variable domain, remainder taken from reference TRBV9 and TRBJ1-2, is DSGVTQTPKHLITATGQRVTLRCSPRSGDLSVYWYQQSLDQGLQFLIQYYNGEERAKGNILERFSAQQFPDLHSELNLSSLELGDSALYFCASSVGGSYGYTFGSGTRLTVV.

This clone was counted between two and nine times. The gene calls are TRBV5-6 and TRBJ2-1; TRBD2 matches at 12 bases. This CDR3 is built from 16 residues. The germline V gene has CDR1 SGHDT and CDR2 YYEEEE. The junction had 8 bases not matched to a gene; V was cut back by 1 base and J by 9 bases. The CDR3 DNA sequence: TGTGCCAGCAGCTTGACGAGACTAGCGGGAGCTGGTGAGCAGTTCTTC. It is translated as CASSLTRLAGAGEQFF.

This chain connects TRBV11-2 to TRBJ1-1; D gene ambiguous. The V end was cut by 5 bases, the J end by 0 bases, with 13 bases between. Germline CDR1 reads SGHAT; CDR2 reads FQNNGV. CDR3 size: 15 residues. The CDR3 here is CASSLAGMMNTEAFF. CDR3 in DNA: TGTGCCAGCAGCCTGGCTGGCATGATGAACACTGAAGCTTTCTTT. Full variable domain (missing parts from reference TRBV11-2 and TRBJ1-1): EAGVAQSPRYKIIEKRQSVAFWCNPISGHATLYWYQQILGQGPKLLIQFQNNGVVDDSQLPKDRFSAERLKGVDSTLKIQPAKLEDSAVYLCASSLAGMMNTEAFFGQGTRLTVV.

The chain links TRBV5-4 to TRBJ2-7, with D possibly being TRBD1 (6 bases). The CDR3 consists of 14 residues. V gave up 4 bases and J gave up 7 bases, with 18 bases separating them. Germline V CDR1 and CDR2: SGHNT, YYREEE (reference sequence). CDR3 region: CASSQGTLMGEQYF. The CDR3 DNA follows: TGTGCCAGCAGCCAAGGGACACTCATGGGGGAGCAGTACTTC.

The gene calls are TRBV4-1 and TRBJ1-1, with no clear D. CDR1 and CDR2 (germline): MGHRA, YSYEKL. The V end lost 0 bases, the J end lost 5 bases, and 10 bases lay between the germline ends. The CDR3 runs to 14 residues. For the CDR3, the DNA is TGCGCCAGCAGCCAAGATGGGAGGGATACTGAAGCTTTCTTT. The encoded protein is CASSQDGRDTEAFF.

The V gene is TRBV7-6, the J gene TRBJ2-6, with D unresolved. The CDR3 sequence is 17 residues long. V was trimmed by 3 bases and J by 1 base, leaving 13 bases between them. The germline CDR1 and CDR2 sequences are SGHVS and FNYEAQ. The CDR3 sequence is CASSFSPAASGANVLTF. The CDR3 DNA sequence: TGTGCCAGCAGCTTTTCACCGGCGGCGTCTGGGGCCAACGTCCTGACTTTC.

This sequence joins TRBV10-3 and TRBJ1-5; tentatively, D is TRBD1 (5 bases). The CDR3 length is 14 residues. V lost 10 bases and J lost 4, with 17 bases in between. Germline lookup yields CDR1 ENHRY and CDR2 SYGVKD. The CDR3 region has the DNA TGTGCCACATCCGTGGGGGAGGGGAATCAGCCCCAGCATTTT. This encodes CATSVGEGNQPQHF.

This chain joins TRBV9 and TRBJ2-1, with 8 positions matching TRBD2. This CDR3 comprises 16 residues. Unmatched junction bases numbered 5, after V lost 0 bases and J lost 3 bases. The germline V gene encodes CDR1 SGDLS and CDR2 YYNGEE. Here the CDR3 reads CASSVDPGGVYNEQFF. In nucleotides, the CDR3 is TGTGCCAGCAGCGTAGATCCGGGAGGGGTCTACAATGAGCAGTTCTTC.

The chain recombines TRBV4-2 with TRBJ1-6, with TRBD1 matching over 9 bases. This CDR3 spans 15 amino acids. J lost 10 bases, V lost 0 bases, and 4 bases had no gene match. The germline gives CDR1 LGHNA, CDR2 YNFKEQ. In nucleotides, the CDR3 is TGTGCCAGCAGCCAAGATGGGACAGGGAGGTCACCCCTCCACTTT. Translation gives CASSQDGTGRSPLHF.

V gene TRBV6-1 combines with J gene TRBJ2-7, with 7 bases matching TRBD2. The V gene end was trimmed by 6 bases and the J gene end by 5 bases; junction bases not matched to a gene: 7. This CDR3 has 13 residues. The germline V gene has CDR1 MNHNS and CDR2 SASEGT. The CDR3 sequence: CASSSGGANEQYF. CDR3 DNA: TGTGCCAGCAGCTCGGGGGGAGCTAACGAGCAGTACTTC.

This clone came up once. The V call is TRBV18, the J call TRBJ2-5; D not certain. The germline V gene encodes CDR1 KGHSH and CDR2 LQKENI. Trimming removed 4 bases from V and 3 bases from J, with 6 bases in between. CDR3 length equals 12 residues. CDR3 bases: TGTGCCAGCTCACAAACAAAAGAGACCCAGTACTTC. Amino acids: CASSQTKETQYF.

The genes are TRBV29-1 and TRBJ2-1, with 7 positions matching TRBD1. V was clipped by 2 bases and J by 3 bases; unmatched bases: 10. Per the germline V gene, CDR1 is SQVTM and CDR2 is ANQGSEA. CDR3 size: 16 residues. CDR3 in DNA: TGCAGCGTTGAAAGTACAGGGGAACCGGTCTACAATGAGCAGTTCTTC. This gives the protein CSVESTGEPVYNEQFF.

The chain has TRBV5-1 and TRBJ1-6; the D is unclear. CDR1 and CDR2 (germline): SGHRS, YFSETQ. With 1 base removed from V and 5 bases from J, the gap between germline ends came to 13 bases. This CDR3 has 16 residues. The CDR3 sequence: CASSLFGSTNNSPLHF. The CDR3 DNA follows: TGCGCCAGCAGCTTGTTTGGCAGTACGAATAATTCACCCCTCCACTTT.